Listed here are 18 T cell receptor beta chains from one sample, sequenced in a study of blood T cell repertoires in COVID-19. Profiled with immunoSEQ multiplex PCR; TCRdb holds only in-frame clones, not every one. The sample records a few hundred thousand clones, about 87% being singletons. Sequenced sample: peripheral blood. The source of these receptors is a woman between 45 and 60 years old who had recovered from COVID-19.

The chain couples TRBV7-3 to TRBJ2-1; D call uncertain. CDR1 is SGHTA, CDR2 FQGTGA, per germline. This CDR3 has 16 amino acids. V was cut by 2 bases and J by 5 bases, with 16 bases left in between. The CDR3 spells CASSLVGSPSNNEQFF. The CDR3 DNA sequence: TGTGCCAGCAGCTTAGTGGGTAGCCCGAGCAACAATGAGCAGTTCTTC.

The rearrangement joins TRBV5-1 to TRBJ2-1; D remains unclear. V was pared by 0 bases and J by 0 bases, with 7 bases between. Germline CDR1 SGHRS, CDR2 YFSETQ. CDR3 length: 15 amino acids. CDR3 sequence reads: CASSLGGVSYNEQFF. The DNA of the CDR3 is TGCGCCAGCAGCTTGGGAGGAGTCTCCTACAATGAGCAGTTCTTC.

This clone was observed a single time. The chain couples TRBV27 to TRBJ2-1; D is possibly TRBD1 (5 bases). Germline V gene sequence: CDR1 MNHEY, CDR2 SMNVEV (reference sequence). V was shortened by 5 bases and J by 0 bases, with 17 bases between the two germline ends. CDR3 size: 17 residues. As DNA, the CDR3 is TGTGCCAGCAGTCCCTTTAAAGACAGCTACTCCTACAATGAGCAGTTCTTC. This translates into CASSPFKDSYSYNEQFF.

The chain joins TRBV3-1 (or the pseudogene TRBV3-2) to TRBJ2-7, with D perhaps matching TRBD2 (6 bases). The CDR3 runs to 15 residues. Trimming took off 1 base at V and 0 bases at J, with 10 bases between the two ends. Germline V gives CDR1 LGHDT, CDR2 YNNKEL (reference sequence). CDR3 in amino acids: CASSQARGSSYEQYF. The DNA of the CDR3 is TGTGCCAGCAGCCAAGCTCGGGGGAGCTCCTACGAGCAGTACTTC.

J is TRBJ2-7 and V is TRBV10-3, with D maybe TRBD1 (6 bases). This CDR3 comprises 13 residues. The ends were cut back, 6 bases at V and 0 bases at J, with 9 bases in the middle. From germline, CDR1 is ENHRY and CDR2 SYGVKD. The CDR3 DNA is TGTGCCATCAGCCGGGACAACTCCTACGAGCAGTACTTC. It encodes CAISRDNSYEQYF.

The chain has TRBV29-1 and TRBJ1-3; the D is unclear. V lost 4 bases and J lost 0, with 13 bases in between. The germline V gene has CDR1 SQVTM and CDR2 ANQGSEA. The CDR3 runs 15 residues. CDR3 protein: CSVGYTSSSGNTIYF. CDR3 nucleotide sequence: TGCAGCGTTGGGTACACCTCAAGCTCTGGAAACACCATATATTTT.

The chain uses TRBV6-6 and TRBJ2-7, with D tentatively TRBD1 (5 bases). In germline, CDR1 is MNHNY, CDR2 SVGAGI (reference sequence). V lost 4 bases to trimming and J lost 8 bases, with 9 bases between them. The CDR3 loop spans 11 amino acids. As DNA, the CDR3 is TGTGCCAGCAGTTTACGACAGCAGCAGTACTTC. It translates to CASSLRQQQYF.

V is TRBV7-9 and J is TRBJ1-4, with D perhaps matching TRBD1 (6 bases). Between the trimmed V and J ends, which lost 3 bases and 7 bases, there was a span of 15 bases. The germline V gene encodes CDR1 SEHNR and CDR2 FQNEAQ (reference sequence). The CDR3 contains 15 residues. The CDR3 region is CASSFLQGRTEKLFF. CDR3 bases: TGTGCCAGCAGCTTTTTACAGGGCAGGACTGAAAAACTGTTTTTT.

This clone was counted once. The CDR3 is CASSLGPRDTEAFF. The DNA of the CDR3 is TGTGCCAGCAGCTTAGGACCGAGGGACACTGAAGCTTTCTTT. The rearrangement uses TRBV7-2 and TRBJ1-1; D is uncertain. CDR3 size: 14 residues. Trimming took 1 base from V and 3 from J, leaving 9 bases between them. The V gene's germline CDR1 is SGHTA and CDR2 FQGNSA.

The V call is TRBV15, the J call TRBJ2-5; weak D call: TRBD2 (6 bases). The germline V gene encodes CDR1 LNHNV and CDR2 YYDKDF (reference sequence). The CDR3 extends over 14 amino acids. Trimming left V 4 bases short and J 4 bases short, with 13 bases between. This chain's CDR3 is CATSIRLGAETQYF. The CDR3 nucleotides read TGTGCCACCAGCATAAGACTAGGCGCAGAGACCCAGTACTTC.

V gene TRBV28 combines with J gene TRBJ1-3; no clear D gene. Germline lookup yields CDR1 MDHEN and CDR2 SYDVKM. V dropped 8 bases and J dropped 3 bases, with 11 bases sitting between them. The CDR3 spans 13 residues. CDR3 sequence reads: CASELGFGNTIYF. The CDR3, as DNA: TGTGCCAGCGAACTAGGGTTTGGAAACACCATATATTTT.

The chain recombines TRBV28 with TRBJ1-2, with 10 bases aligning to TRBD1. V dropped 5 bases and J dropped 4; count of bases not matched to a gene: 13. This CDR3 comprises 17 residues. Looked up from germline, CDR1 is MDHEN and CDR2 is SYDVKM. This CDR3 is CASSPGQGPVLIYGYTF. The CDR3 DNA sequence: TGTGCCAGCAGTCCGGGACAGGGGCCAGTTCTCATCTATGGCTACACCTTC.

The chain joins TRBV9 to TRBJ2-7; 8 bases fit TRBD1. Losses at the gene ends were 7 bases for V and 2 bases for J; bases not matched to a gene: 2. The CDR3 length is 12 residues. The germline gives CDR1 SGDLS, CDR2 YYNGEE. The chain's CDR3 is CASGQGTYEQYF. CDR3 nucleotides: TGTGCCAGCGGACAGGGAACCTACGAGCAGTACTTC.

The chain joins TRBV30 to TRBJ1-5; no firm D call. Per the germline V gene, CDR1 is GTSNPN and CDR2 is SVGIG (reference sequence). The germline V and J ends were trimmed by 4 bases and 7 bases, with 11 bases remaining between them. The CDR3 sequence is 12 residues long. CDR3 bases: TGTGCCTGGAACGAGGGAGGCCAGCCCCAGCATTTT. Its translation: CAWNEGGQPQHF.

The V call is TRBV7-2, the J call TRBJ1-1; TRBD1 matches at 8 bases. Germline V gene data show CDR1 as SGHTA and CDR2 as FQGNSA. The CDR3 spans 15 residues. V dropped 4 bases and J dropped 5; count of bases not matched to a gene: 9. The CDR3 DNA sequence: TGTGCCAGCAGCTCCCGGCGACAGGGGAGGACTGAAGCTTTCTTT. Translated: CASSSRRQGRTEAFF.

The sample holds a few counts of this clone. The chain links TRBV6-2 or TRBV6-3 to TRBJ2-7; TRBD2 matches at 10 bases. The CDR3 length is 17 residues. Losses at the gene ends were 2 bases for V and 3 bases for J; bases not matched to a gene: 10. Germline V lookup: CDR1 MNHEY, CDR2 SVGEGT. CDR3 sequence: CASSYPLAGVAVYEQYF. The CDR3 coding sequence is TGTGCCAGCAGTTACCCCCTAGCGGGAGTGGCCGTCTACGAGCAGTACTTC.

This chain joins TRBV12-3 or TRBV12-4 and TRBJ2-1, with 9 bases that match TRBD2. This CDR3 comprises 13 residues. V was clipped by 6 bases and J by 9 bases; unmatched bases: 6. The CDR3 is CASRGLAGSEQFF. The CDR3 DNA is TGTGCCAGCAGGGGACTAGCAGGCTCTGAGCAGTTCTTC.

V is TRBV5-1 and J is TRBJ1-5, with 9 positions matching TRBD1. CDR1 is SGHRS and CDR2 is YFSETQ in the germline V gene. The CDR3 extends over 15 amino acids. The ends lost 0 bases at V and 8 bases at J; junction bases unmatched: 6. The CDR3 loop reads CASSLGRQGGEPQHF. CDR3 bases: TGCGCCAGCAGCTTGGGGCGACAGGGGGGCGAGCCCCAGCATTTT.